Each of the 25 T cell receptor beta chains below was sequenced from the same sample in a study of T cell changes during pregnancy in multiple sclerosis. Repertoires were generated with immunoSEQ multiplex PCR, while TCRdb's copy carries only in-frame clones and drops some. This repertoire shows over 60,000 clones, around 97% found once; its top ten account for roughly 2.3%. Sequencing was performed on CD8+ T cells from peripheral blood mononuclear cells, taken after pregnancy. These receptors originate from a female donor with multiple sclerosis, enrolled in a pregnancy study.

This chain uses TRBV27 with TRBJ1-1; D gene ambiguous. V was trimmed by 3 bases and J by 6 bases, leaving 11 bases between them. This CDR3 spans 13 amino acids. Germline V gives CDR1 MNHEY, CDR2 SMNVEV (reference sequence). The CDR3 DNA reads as TGTGCCAGCAGTTTTTTGGGAGGCTCTGAAGCTTTCTTT. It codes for CASSFLGGSEAFF.

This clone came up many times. CDR3 in amino acids: CASSEADGVNQPQHF. The DNA of the CDR3 is TGTGCCAGCAGTGAAGCTGACGGGGTAAACCAGCCCCAGCATTTT. This chain links TRBV6-1 with TRBJ1-5, with D uncertain. Germline assignment: CDR1 MNHNS and CDR2 SASEGT. This CDR3 comprises 15 residues. V was pared by 0 bases and J by 7 bases, with 13 bases between.

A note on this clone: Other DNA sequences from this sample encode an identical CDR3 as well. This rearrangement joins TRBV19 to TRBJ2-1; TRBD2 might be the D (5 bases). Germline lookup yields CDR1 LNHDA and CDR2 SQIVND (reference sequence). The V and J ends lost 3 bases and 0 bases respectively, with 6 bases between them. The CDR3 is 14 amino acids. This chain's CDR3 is CASSIAGSYNEQFF. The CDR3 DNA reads TGTGCCAGTAGTATTGCGGGCTCCTACAATGAGCAGTTCTTC.

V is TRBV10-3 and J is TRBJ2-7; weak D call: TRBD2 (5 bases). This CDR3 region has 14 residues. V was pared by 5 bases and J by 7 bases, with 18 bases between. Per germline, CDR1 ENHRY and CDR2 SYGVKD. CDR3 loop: CAISPGWVQGEQYF. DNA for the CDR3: TGTGCCATCAGTCCGGGGTGGGTTCAAGGGGAGCAGTACTTC.

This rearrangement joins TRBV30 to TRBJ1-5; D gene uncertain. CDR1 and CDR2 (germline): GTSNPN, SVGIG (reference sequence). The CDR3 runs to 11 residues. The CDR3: CAEIVDQPQHF. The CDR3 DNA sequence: TGTGCAGAGATAGTCGATCAGCCCCAGCATTTT.

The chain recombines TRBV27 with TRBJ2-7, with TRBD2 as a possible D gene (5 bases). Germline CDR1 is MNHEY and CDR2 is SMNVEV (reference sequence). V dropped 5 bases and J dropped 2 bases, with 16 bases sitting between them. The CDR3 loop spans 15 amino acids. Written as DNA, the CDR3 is TGTGCCAGCAGTCCCCCCAGCAGCGGCACCTACGAGCAGTACTTC. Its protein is CASSPPSSGTYEQYF.

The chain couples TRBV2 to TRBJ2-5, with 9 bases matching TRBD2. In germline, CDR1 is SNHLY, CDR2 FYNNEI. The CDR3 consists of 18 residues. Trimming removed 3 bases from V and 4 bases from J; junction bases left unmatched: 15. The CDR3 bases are TGTGCCAGCAGTGAGGGGTTAGCGGGAGCGGTTGCAATAGAGACCCAGTACTTC. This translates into CASSEGLAGAVAIETQYF.

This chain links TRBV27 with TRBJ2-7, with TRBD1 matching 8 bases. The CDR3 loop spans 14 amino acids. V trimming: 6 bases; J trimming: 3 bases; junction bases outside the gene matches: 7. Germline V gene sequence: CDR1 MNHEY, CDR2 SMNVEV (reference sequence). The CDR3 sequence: CASSWTGLNYEQYF. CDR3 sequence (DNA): TGTGCCAGCAGCTGGACAGGGCTGAACTACGAGCAGTACTTC.

CDR3: CASLGANEQFF. The CDR3 DNA sequence: TGTGCCAGTCTCGGTGCCAATGAGCAGTTCTTC. The rearrangement joins TRBV7-6 to TRBJ2-1, with D hard to call. V lost 9 bases to trimming and J lost 6 bases, with 9 bases between them. The CDR3 has 11 amino acids. The germline V gene encodes CDR1 SGHVS and CDR2 FNYEAQ.

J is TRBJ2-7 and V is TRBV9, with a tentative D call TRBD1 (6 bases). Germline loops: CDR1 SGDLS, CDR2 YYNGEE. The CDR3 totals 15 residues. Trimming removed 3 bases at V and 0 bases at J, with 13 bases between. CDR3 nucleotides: TGTGCCAGCAGCGAAGAGGGACAAAACTCCTACGAGCAGTACTTC. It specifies CASSEEGQNSYEQYF.

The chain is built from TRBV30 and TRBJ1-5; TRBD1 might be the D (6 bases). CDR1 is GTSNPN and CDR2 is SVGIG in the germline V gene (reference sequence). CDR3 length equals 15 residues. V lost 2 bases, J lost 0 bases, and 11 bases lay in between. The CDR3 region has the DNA TGTGCCTGGAGTCGAGGACAGTCTAGCAATCAGCCCCAGCATTTT. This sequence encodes CAWSRGQSSNQPQHF.

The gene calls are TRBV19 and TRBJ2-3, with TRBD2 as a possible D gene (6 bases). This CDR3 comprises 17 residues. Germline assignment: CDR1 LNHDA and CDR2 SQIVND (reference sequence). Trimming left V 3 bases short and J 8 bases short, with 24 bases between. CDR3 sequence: CASSMWLPAPGVVTQYF. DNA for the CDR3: TGTGCCAGTAGTATGTGGTTACCGGCCCCGGGGGTGGTTACGCAGTATTTT.

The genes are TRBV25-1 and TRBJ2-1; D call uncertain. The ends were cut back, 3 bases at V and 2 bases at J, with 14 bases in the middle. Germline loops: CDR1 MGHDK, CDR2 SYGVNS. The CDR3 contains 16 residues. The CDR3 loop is CASSDEYRGAYNEQFF. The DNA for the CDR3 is TGTGCCAGCAGTGATGAATACCGAGGCGCCTACAATGAGCAGTTCTTC.

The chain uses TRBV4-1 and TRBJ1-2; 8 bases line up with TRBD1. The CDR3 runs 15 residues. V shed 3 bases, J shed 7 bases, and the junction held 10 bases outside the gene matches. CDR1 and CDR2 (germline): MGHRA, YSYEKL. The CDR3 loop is CASSHQKRTGSGYTF. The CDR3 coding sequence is TGCGCCAGCAGCCACCAAAAGCGGACAGGGAGTGGCTACACCTTC.

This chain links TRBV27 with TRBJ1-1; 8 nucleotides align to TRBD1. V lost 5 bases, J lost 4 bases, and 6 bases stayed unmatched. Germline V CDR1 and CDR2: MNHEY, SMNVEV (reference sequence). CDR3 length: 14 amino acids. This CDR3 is CASSRQGPFTEAFF. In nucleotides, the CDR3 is TGTGCCAGCAGTAGACAGGGGCCGTTCACTGAAGCTTTCTTT.

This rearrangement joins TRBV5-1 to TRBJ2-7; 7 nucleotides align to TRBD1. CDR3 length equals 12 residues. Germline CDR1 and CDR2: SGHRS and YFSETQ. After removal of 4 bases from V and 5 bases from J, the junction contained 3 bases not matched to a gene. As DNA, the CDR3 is TGCGCCAGCAGCCTCACAGGGGACGAGCAGTACTTC. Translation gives CASSLTGDEQYF.

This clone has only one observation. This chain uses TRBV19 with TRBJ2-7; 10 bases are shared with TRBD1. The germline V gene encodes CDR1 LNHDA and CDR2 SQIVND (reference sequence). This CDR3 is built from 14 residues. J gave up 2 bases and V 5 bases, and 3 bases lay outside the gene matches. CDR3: CASSFGTGAYEQYF. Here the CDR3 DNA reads TGTGCCAGTAGTTTTGGGACAGGGGCCTACGAGCAGTACTTC.

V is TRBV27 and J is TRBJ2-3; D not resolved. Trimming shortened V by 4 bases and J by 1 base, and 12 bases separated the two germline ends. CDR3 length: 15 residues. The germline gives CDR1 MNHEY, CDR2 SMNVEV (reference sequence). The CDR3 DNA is TGTGCCAGCAGTTCCCATCCGACTCGCACAGATACGCAGTATTTT. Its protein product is CASSSHPTRTDTQYF.

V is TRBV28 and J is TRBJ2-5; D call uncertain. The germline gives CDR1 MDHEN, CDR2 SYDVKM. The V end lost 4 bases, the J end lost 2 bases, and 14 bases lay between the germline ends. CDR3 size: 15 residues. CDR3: CASSSIPDNQETQYF. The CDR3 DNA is TGTGCCAGCAGTTCTATACCCGACAATCAAGAGACCCAGTACTTC.

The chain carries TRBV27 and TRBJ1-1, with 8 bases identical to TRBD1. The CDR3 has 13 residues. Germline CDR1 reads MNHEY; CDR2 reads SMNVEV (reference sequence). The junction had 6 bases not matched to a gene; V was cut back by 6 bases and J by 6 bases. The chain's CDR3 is CASRSGGFPEAFF. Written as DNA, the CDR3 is TGTGCCAGCAGGTCAGGGGGCTTTCCTGAAGCTTTCTTT.

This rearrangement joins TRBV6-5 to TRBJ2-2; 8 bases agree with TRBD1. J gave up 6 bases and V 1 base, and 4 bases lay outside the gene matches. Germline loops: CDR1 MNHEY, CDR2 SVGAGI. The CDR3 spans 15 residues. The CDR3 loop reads CASSYFGQGPGELFF. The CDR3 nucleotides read TGTGCCAGCAGTTACTTCGGACAGGGCCCCGGGGAGCTGTTTTTT.

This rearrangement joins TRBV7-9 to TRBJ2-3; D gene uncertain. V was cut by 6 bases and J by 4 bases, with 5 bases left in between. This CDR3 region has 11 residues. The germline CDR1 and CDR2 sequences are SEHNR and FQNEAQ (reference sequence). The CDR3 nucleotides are TGTGCCAGCAGGAGGTCAGATACGCAGTATTTT. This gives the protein CASRRSDTQYF.

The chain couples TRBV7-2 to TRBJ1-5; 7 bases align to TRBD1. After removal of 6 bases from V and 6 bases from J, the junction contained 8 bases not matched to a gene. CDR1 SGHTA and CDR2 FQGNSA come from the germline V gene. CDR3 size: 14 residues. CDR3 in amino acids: CASSFDRVGQPQHF. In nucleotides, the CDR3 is TGTGCCAGCAGTTTCGACAGGGTGGGTCAGCCCCAGCATTTT.

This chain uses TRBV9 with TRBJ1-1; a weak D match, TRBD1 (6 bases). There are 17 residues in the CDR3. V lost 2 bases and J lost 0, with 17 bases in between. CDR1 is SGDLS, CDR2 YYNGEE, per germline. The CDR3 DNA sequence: TGTGCCAGCAGCGTGCAGGGGACCAATACAATGAACACTGAAGCTTTCTTT. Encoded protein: CASSVQGTNTMNTEAFF.

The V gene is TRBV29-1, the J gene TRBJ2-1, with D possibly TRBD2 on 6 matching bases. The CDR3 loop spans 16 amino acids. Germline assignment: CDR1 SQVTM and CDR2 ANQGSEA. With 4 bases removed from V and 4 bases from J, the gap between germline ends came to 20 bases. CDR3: CSVGGEEGRGYNEQFF. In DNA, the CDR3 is TGCAGCGTTGGGGGAGAGGAGGGGCGCGGATACAATGAGCAGTTCTTC.